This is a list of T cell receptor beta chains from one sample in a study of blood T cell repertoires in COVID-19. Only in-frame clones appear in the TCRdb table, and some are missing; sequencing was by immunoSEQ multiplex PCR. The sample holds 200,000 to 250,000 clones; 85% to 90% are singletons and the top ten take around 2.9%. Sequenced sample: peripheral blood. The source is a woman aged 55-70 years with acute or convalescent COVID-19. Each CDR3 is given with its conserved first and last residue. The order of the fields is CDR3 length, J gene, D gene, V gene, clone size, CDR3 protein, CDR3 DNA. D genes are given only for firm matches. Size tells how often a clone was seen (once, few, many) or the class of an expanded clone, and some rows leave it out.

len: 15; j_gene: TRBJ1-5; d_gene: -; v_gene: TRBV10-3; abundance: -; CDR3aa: CAISESAGSNQPQHF; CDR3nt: TGTGCCATCAGTGAGTCTGCAGGGAGCAATCAGCCCCAGCATTTT
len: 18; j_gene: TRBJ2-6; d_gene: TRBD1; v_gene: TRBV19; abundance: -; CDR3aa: CASSQQQGSASGANVLTF; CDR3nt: TGTGCCAGTAGTCAACAACAGGGGTCGGCCTCTGGGGCCAACGTCCTGACTTTC
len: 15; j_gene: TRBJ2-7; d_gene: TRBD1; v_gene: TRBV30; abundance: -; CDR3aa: CAWSPPRGPAYEQYF; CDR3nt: TGTGCCTGGAGTCCTCCGAGGGGGCCCGCCTACGAGCAGTACTTC
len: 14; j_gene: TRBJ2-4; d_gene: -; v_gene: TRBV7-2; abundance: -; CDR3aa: CASSLVTSGNIQYF; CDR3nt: TGTGCCAGCAGCTTAGTCACCAGCGGAAACATTCAGTACTTC
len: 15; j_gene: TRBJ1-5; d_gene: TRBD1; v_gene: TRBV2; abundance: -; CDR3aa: CASSATGGRNQPQHF; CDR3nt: TGTGCCAGCAGTGCAACAGGGGGTAGGAATCAGCCCCAGCATTTT
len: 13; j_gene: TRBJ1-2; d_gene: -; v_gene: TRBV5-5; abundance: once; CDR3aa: CASSPQAFYGYTF; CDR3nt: TGTGCCAGCAGCCCCCAGGCATTCTATGGCTACACCTTC
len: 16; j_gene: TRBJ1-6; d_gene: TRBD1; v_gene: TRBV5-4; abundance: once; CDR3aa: CASSLGGQGNNSPLHF; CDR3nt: TGTGCCAGCAGCTTGGGTGGACAGGGGAATAATTCACCCCTCCACTTT
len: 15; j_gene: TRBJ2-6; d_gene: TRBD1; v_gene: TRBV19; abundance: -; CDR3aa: CGTTGGHSGANVLTF; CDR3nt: TGTGGGACGACAGGGGGTCACTCTGGGGCCAACGTCCTGACTTTC
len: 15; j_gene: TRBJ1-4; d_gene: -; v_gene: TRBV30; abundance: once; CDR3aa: CAWSVPGGWLVKLFF; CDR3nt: TGTGCCTGGAGTGTACCCGGTGGTTGGTTGGTAAAACTGTTTTTT
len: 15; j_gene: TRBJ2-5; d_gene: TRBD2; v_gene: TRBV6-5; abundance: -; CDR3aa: CASSSGGGPQETQYF; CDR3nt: TGTGCCAGCAGTTCGGGGGGGGGACCCCAAGAGACCCAGTACTTC
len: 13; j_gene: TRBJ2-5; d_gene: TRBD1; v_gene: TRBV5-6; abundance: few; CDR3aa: CASSFRDRETQYF; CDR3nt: TGTGCCAGCAGCTTTAGGGACAGGGAGACCCAGTACTTC
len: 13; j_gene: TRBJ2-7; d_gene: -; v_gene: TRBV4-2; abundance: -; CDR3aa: CASSPTQGNEQYF; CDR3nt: TGTGCCAGCAGCCCGACCCAGGGGAACGAGCAGTACTTC
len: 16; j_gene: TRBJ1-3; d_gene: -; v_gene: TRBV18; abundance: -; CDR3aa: CASSELTQVSGNTIYF; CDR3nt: TGTGCCAGCTCAGAACTTACACAGGTCTCTGGAAACACCATATATTTT
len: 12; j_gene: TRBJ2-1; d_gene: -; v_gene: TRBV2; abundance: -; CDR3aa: CASGELYNEQFF; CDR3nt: TGTGCCAGCGGAGAACTCTACAATGAGCAGTTCTTC
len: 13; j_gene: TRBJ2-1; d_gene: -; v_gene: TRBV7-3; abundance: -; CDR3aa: CASSRDRYNEQFF; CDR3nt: TGTGCCAGCAGCCGAGACAGATACAATGAGCAGTTCTTC
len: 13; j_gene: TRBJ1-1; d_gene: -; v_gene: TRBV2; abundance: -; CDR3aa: CASIRTSNTEAFF; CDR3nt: TGTGCCAGCATCAGGACATCGAACACTGAAGCTTTCTTT
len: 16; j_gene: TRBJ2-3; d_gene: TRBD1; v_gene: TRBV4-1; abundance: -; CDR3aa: CASRASGTGFTDTQYF; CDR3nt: TGCGCCAGCAGAGCCTCCGGGACAGGGTTCACAGATACGCAGTATTTT
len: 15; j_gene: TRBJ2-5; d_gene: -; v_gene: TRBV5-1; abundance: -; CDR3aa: CASSLAASRAETQYF; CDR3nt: TGCGCCAGCAGCTTGGCGGCGTCCAGGGCGGAGACCCAGTACTTC
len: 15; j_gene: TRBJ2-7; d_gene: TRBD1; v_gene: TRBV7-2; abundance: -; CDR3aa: CASSLAGTGINEQYF; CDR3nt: TGTGCCAGCAGCTTAGCGGGGACAGGGATCAACGAGCAGTACTTC
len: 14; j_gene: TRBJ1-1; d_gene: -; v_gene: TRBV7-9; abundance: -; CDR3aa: CASSLDYRNTEAFF; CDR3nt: TGTGCCAGCAGCTTAGATTACAGGAACACTGAAGCTTTCTTT
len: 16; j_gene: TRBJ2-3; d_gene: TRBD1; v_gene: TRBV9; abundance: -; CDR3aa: CASSAYDRGGTDTQYF; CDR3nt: TGTGCCAGCAGCGCATACGACAGGGGGGGTACAGATACGCAGTATTTT
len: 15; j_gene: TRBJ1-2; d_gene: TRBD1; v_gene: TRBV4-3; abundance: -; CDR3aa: CASSQVTGGIYGYTF; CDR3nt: TGCGCCAGCAGCCAAGTCACAGGGGGAATCTATGGCTACACCTTC
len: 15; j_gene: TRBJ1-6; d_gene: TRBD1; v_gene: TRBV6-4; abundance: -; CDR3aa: CASSPGQGVSSPLHF; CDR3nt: TGTGCCAGCAGTCCGGGACAGGGGGTGTCTTCACCCCTCCACTTT
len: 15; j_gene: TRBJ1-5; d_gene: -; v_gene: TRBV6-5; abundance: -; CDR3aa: CASSYSNLQGQPQHF; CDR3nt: TGTGCCAGCAGTTACTCGAATCTCCAGGGGCAGCCCCAGCATTTT
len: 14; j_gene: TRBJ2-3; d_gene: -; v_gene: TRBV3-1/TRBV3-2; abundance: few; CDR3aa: CASSRGGGTDTQYF; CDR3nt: TGTGCCAGCAGCCGAGGCGGGGGCACAGATACGCAGTATTTT
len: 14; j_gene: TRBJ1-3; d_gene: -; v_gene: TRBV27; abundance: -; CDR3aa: CASSLRGSQNTIYF; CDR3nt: TGTGCCAGCAGTCTGAGGGGGTCACAAAACACCATATATTTT
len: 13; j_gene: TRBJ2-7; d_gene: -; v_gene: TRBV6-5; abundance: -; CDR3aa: CASSYPSSREQYF; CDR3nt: TGTGCCAGCAGTTACCCTAGCTCCCGCGAGCAGTACTTC
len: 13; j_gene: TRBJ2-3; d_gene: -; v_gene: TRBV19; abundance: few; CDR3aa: CASGAVVADTQYF; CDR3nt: TGTGCCAGTGGAGCGGTGGTTGCAGATACGCAGTATTTT
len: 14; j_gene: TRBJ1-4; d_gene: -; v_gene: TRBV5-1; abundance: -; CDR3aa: CASSLNQGNEKLFF; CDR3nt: TGCGCCAGCAGCTTGAACCAGGGGAATGAAAAACTGTTTTTT
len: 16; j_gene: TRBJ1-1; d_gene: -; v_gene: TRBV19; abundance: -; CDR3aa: CASSIGGGAVTTEAFF; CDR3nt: TGTGCCAGTAGTATAGGAGGGGGGGCGGTGACCACTGAAGCTTTCTTT
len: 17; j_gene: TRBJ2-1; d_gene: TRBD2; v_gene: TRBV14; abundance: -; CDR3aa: CASSHPSLRGGHNEQFF; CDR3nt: TGTGCCAGCAGCCACCCCTCGTTGCGCGGGGGGCACAATGAGCAGTTCTTC
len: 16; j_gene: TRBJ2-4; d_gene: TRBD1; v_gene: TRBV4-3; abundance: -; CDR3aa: CASSQDYRGVENIQYF; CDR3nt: TGCGCCAGCAGCCAAGATTACAGGGGGGTGGAAAACATTCAGTACTTC
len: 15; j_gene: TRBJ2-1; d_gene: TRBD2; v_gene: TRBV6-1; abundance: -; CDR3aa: CASSEVSSGGNEQFF; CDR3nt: TGTGCCAGCAGTGAAGTGTCTAGCGGGGGCAATGAGCAGTTCTTC
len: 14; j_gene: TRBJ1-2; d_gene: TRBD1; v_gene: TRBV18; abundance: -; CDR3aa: CASSQPDRGLGYTF; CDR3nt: TGTGCCAGCTCACAACCAGACAGGGGGCTAGGCTACACCTTC
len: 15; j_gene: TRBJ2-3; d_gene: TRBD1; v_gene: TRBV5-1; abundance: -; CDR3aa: CASSLAQGAIDTQYF; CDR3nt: TGCGCCAGCAGCTTGGCGCAGGGGGCTATAGATACGCAGTATTTT
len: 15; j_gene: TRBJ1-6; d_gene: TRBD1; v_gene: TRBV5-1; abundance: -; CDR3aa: CASSSGQGYNSPLHF; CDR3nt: TGCGCCAGCAGCTCTGGACAGGGCTATAATTCACCCCTCCACTTT
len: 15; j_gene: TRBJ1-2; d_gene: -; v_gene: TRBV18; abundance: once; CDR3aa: CASSPLLGDYYGYTF; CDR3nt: TGTGCCAGCTCACCACTATTAGGGGACTACTATGGCTACACCTTC
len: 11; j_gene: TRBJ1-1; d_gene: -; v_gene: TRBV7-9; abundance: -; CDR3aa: CASTRGTEAFF; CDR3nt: TGTGCCAGCACCCGGGGGACTGAAGCTTTCTTT
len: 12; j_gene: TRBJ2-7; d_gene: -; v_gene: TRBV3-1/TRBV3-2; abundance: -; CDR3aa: CASGGSGGEQYF; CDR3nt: TGTGCCAGCGGCGGGTCCGGCGGAGAGCAGTACTTC
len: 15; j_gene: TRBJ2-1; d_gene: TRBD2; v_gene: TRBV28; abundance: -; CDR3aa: CASSPTSGRLYEQFF; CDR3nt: TGTGCCAGCAGCCCTACTAGCGGGAGGTTGTATGAGCAGTTCTTC
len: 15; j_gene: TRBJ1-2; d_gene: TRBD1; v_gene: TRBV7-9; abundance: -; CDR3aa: CASSLPGQALYGYTF; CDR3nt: TGTGCCAGCAGTTTGCCTGGACAGGCCCTTTATGGCTACACCTTC
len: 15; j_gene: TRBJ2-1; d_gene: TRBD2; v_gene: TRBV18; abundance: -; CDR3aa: CASSLLAGQYNEQFF; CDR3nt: TGTGCCAGCTCACTTCTAGCGGGGCAATACAATGAGCAGTTCTTC
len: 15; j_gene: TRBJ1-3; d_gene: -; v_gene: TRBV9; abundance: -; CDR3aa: CASSVTGTSGNTIYF; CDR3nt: TGTGCCAGCAGCGTAACGGGTACCTCTGGAAACACCATATATTTT
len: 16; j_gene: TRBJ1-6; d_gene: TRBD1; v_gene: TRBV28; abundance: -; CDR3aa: CASSLSGQGYNSPLHF; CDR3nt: TGTGCCAGCAGTTTAAGCGGACAGGGGTATAATTCACCCCTCCACTTT
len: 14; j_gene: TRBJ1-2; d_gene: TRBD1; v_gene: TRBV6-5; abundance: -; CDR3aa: CASSLGTGGYGYTF; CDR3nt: TGTGCCAGCAGTTTGGGGACAGGAGGCTATGGCTACACCTTC
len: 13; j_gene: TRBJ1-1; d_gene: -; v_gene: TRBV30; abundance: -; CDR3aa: CAWRGGWVTEAFF; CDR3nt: TGTGCCTGGAGGGGGGGTTGGGTCACTGAAGCTTTCTTT
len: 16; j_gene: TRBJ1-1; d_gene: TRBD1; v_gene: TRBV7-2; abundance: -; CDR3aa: CASSSSRDSMNTEAFF; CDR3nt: TGTGCCAGCAGCTCGTCCCGGGACAGCATGAACACTGAAGCTTTCTTT
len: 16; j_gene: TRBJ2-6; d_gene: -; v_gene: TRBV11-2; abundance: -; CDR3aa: CASSLAHSSGANVLTF; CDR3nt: TGTGCCAGCAGCTTAGCACATTCCTCTGGGGCCAACGTCCTGACTTTC
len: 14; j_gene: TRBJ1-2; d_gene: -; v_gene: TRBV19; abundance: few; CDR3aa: CASSIPAGNYGYTF; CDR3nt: TGTGCCAGTAGTATTCCCGCAGGAAACTATGGCTACACCTTC
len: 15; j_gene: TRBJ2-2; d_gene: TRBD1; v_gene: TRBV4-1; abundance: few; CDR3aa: CASSQGTGVYGELFF; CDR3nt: TGCGCCAGCAGCCAAGGAACAGGGGTGTACGGGGAGCTGTTTTTT